The present T cell receptor (beta chain) was sequenced within a study of graft-versus-host responses after intestinal transplantation. Some clones are missing from TCRdb's copy, which holds only in-frame ones; the method was immunoSEQ multiplex PCR. This repertoire shows roughly 97,000 clones, 91% found once; its top ten account for around 0.2%. This clone was seen a single time. Its antigen is unidentified. Study results and caveats: GvH clone levels peaked in circulation, and this peak was associated with early post-transplant HvG declines. Some patients had graft-donor T cell macrochimerism, and their allografts showed high graft-versus-host to host-versus-graft clonal ratios.

CDR3 size: 12 residues. The germline V gene encodes CDR1 GTSNPN and CDR2 SVGIG (reference sequence). J gave up 6 bases and V 2 bases, and 1 base lay outside the gene matches. This clonotype was sampled from a human donor who was the organ donor for an intestinal transplant. The material was unstimulated CD4+ T cells sorted from spleen or lymph node cells, obtained before transplant. This chain uses TRBV30 with TRBJ1-1; 9 bases are a match to TRBD1. The CDR3 DNA is TGTGCCTGGAGTACAGGGGGCCCTGAAGCTTTCTTT. Translated, it gives CAWSTGGPEAFF.